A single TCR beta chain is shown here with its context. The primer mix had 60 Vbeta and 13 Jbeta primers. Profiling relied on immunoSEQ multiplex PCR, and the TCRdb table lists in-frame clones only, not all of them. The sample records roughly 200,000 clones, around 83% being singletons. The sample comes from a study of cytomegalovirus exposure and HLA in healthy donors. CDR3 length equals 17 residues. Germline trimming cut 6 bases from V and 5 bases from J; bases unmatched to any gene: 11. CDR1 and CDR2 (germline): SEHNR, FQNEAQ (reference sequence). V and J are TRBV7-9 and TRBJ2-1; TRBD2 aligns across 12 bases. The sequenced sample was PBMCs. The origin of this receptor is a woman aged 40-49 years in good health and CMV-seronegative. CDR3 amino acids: CASSPRGGLAGNNEQFF. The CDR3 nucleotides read TGTGCCAGCAGTCCTAGGGGGGGACTAGCGGGTAACAATGAGCAGTTCTTC.